A single sample is the source of the 20 T cell receptor beta chains below, sequenced in a study of T cell responses to AZD1222 COVID-19 vaccine. Method: immunoSEQ multiplex PCR; TCRdb's copy keeps in-frame clones and lacks some. There are about 150,000 clones in the sample; about nine tenths occur only once, and 5.5% to 7% lies in the top ten. The starting material was peripheral blood, obtained after recovery from COVID-19. The receptors come from an adult who had recovered from COVID-19.

V gene TRBV6-1 combines with J gene TRBJ1-1, with D tentatively TRBD1 (5 bases). The ends were cut back, 2 bases at V and 4 bases at J, with 11 bases in the middle. Germline CDR1 reads MNHNS; CDR2 reads SASEGT. The CDR3 loop spans 14 amino acids. CDR3 nucleotides: TGTGCCAGCAGTGAACAGGGCGAGGGCACTGAAGCTTTCTTT. Translation: CASSEQGEGTEAFF.

J is TRBJ1-2 and V is TRBV21-1. TRBV21-1 counts as a pseudogene. This CDR3 has 14 amino acids. The DNA of the CDR3 is TGTGCCAGCAGCAAAGTAGGGACGGCATATGGCTACACCTTC. Translated, it gives CASSKVGTAYGYTF.

CDR3 loop: CASSSTPYF. The CDR3 DNA is TGTGCCAGCAGCTCAACCCCGTACTTC. The chain employs TRBV5-7 and TRBJ2-7; unclear D gene. TRBV5-7 carries the ORF label, with uncertain function. Between the trimmed V and J ends, which lost 3 bases and 12 bases, there was a span of 7 bases. The CDR3 spans 9 residues.

In DNA form, the CDR3 reads TGTGCCAGCAGCTTGGATAGCGGGGGGTCAGATACGCAGTATTTT. Its translation is CASSLDSGGSDTQYF. The rearrangement links TRBV5-4 to TRBJ2-3, with 10 bases that match TRBD2. V lost 0 bases and J lost 4; bases outside the gene matches: 2. CDR3 length: 15 residues. The germline gives CDR1 SGHNT, CDR2 YYREEE (reference sequence).

The V gene is TRBV24-1, the J gene TRBJ1-5; D ambiguous. CDR3 length: 16 residues. Germline values: CDR1 KGHDR, CDR2 SFDVKD. Trimming shortened V by 3 bases and J by 6 bases, and 17 bases separated the two germline ends. The CDR3 here is CATSDRKAGIFQPQHF. The CDR3 region has the DNA TGTGCCACCAGTGATCGGAAGGCAGGTATCTTTCAGCCCCAGCATTTT.

The chain uses TRBV5-5 and TRBJ1-4; 7 nucleotides line up with TRBD1. The V gene end was trimmed by 2 bases and the J gene end by 6 bases; junction bases not matched to a gene: 4. The CDR3 is 14 residues long. Looked up from germline, CDR1 is SGHKS and CDR2 is YYEKEE (reference sequence). The CDR3 DNA follows: TGTGCCAGCAGCTTATCCGGGACAGATGAAAAACTGTTTTTT. Amino acids: CASSLSGTDEKLFF.

This clone has only a few counts. The chain uses TRBV5-5 and TRBJ1-5, with TRBD1 matching 7 bases. CDR1 and CDR2 (germline): SGHKS, YYEKEE (reference sequence). This CDR3 is 17 amino acids long. The V segment lost 2 bases and the J segment 0 bases; nucleotides outside the gene matches: 8. CDR3 in amino acids: CASSFATGTSSNQPQHF. Here the CDR3 DNA reads TGTGCCAGCAGCTTCGCGACAGGGACGAGTAGCAATCAGCCCCAGCATTTT.

This clone came up a few times. The CDR3 is CASSLTGLARGQETQYF. The CDR3, as DNA: TGTGCCAGCAGCTTAACAGGACTAGCAAGGGGGCAAGAGACCCAGTACTTC. V is TRBV7-3 and J is TRBJ2-5; TRBD2 matches 8 bases. Germline CDR1 is SGHTA and CDR2 is FQGTGA. The length of the CDR3 is 17 residues. V dropped 0 bases and J dropped 2; count of bases not matched to a gene: 8.

The chain joins TRBV11-2 to TRBJ1-5; D call uncertain. V was trimmed by 3 bases and J by 3 bases, leaving 9 bases between them. Per the germline V gene, CDR1 is SGHAT and CDR2 is FQNNGV. The CDR3 runs 14 residues. The CDR3 protein is CASSLSGNNQPQHF. In DNA, the CDR3 is TGTGCCAGCAGCTTGTCGGGAAACAATCAGCCCCAGCATTTT. Variable domain in full (rest from reference TRBV11-2 and TRBJ1-5): EAGVAQSPRYKIIEKRQSVAFWCNPISGHATLYWYQQILGQGPKLLIQFQNNGVVDDSQLPKDRFSAERLKGVDSTLKIQPAKLEDSAVYLCASSLSGNNQPQHFGDGTRLSIL.

This chain connects TRBV2 to TRBJ1-3, with D possibly TRBD1 on 5 matching bases. CDR3 length: 16 amino acids. Germline assignment: CDR1 SNHLY and CDR2 FYNNEI. Trimming left V 6 bases short and J 2 bases short, with 17 bases between. The CDR3 protein is CASSLSLGGTGNTIYF. The CDR3 DNA reads TGTGCCAGCAGCTTATCACTCGGGGGGACTGGAAACACCATATATTTT. Variable domain in full (rest from reference TRBV2 and TRBJ1-3): EPEVTQTPSHQVTQMGQEVILRCVPISNHLYFYWYRQILGQKVEFLVSFYNNEISEKSEIFDDQFSVERPDGSNFTLKIRSTKLEDSAMYFCASSLSLGGTGNTIYFGEGSWLTVV.

The J gene is TRBJ1-2, the V gene TRBV19, with unresolved D. With 1 base removed from V and 3 bases from J, the gap between germline ends came to 9 bases. The CDR3 runs to 14 residues. Germline-derived CDR1 and CDR2 are LNHDA and SQIVND (reference sequence). CDR3 in amino acids: CASSIVNGYYGYTF. In nucleotides, the CDR3 is TGTGCCAGTAGTATAGTTAACGGATACTATGGCTACACCTTC.

This clone was recorded only once. The chain joins TRBV9 to TRBJ2-7, with 9 bases that match TRBD2. CDR3 size: 16 residues. V lost 0 bases to trimming and J lost 0 bases; unmatched junction nucleotides: 4. Germline values: CDR1 SGDLS, CDR2 YYNGEE. The CDR3 DNA reads TGTGCCAGCAGCGTAGAGGGGCGGGGGGGCTCCTACGAGCAGTACTTC. Protein: CASSVEGRGGSYEQYF.

The chain combines TRBV4-3 with TRBJ2-2; maybe TRBD2 (7 bases). The CDR3 has 16 amino acids. Germline-derived CDR1 and CDR2 are LGHNA and YSLEER. The germline V and J ends were trimmed by 2 bases and 4 bases, with 14 bases remaining between them. This CDR3 is CASSQSSGGLTGELFF. In nucleotides, the CDR3 is TGCGCCAGCAGCCAAAGTTCGGGGGGCCTCACCGGGGAGCTGTTTTTT.

The rearrangement joins TRBV6-2 or TRBV6-3 to TRBJ1-5; no clear D gene. CDR3 length: 12 residues. With 6 bases removed from V and 3 bases from J, the gap between germline ends came to 6 bases. Germline values: CDR1 MNHEY, CDR2 SVGEGT. CDR3 coding DNA: TGTGCCAGCAGCCGCTACAATCAGCCCCAGCATTTT. Protein sequence: CASSRYNQPQHF.

The J gene is TRBJ2-3, the V gene TRBV7-9; D not resolved. CDR1 SEHNR and CDR2 FQNEAQ come from the germline V gene (reference sequence). CDR3 size: 12 residues. V lost 2 bases and J 3 bases, leaving 3 bases between the germline ends. CDR3 sequence: CASSLITDTQYF. For the CDR3, the DNA is TGTGCCAGCAGCTTAATAACAGATACGCAGTATTTT.

This clone was seen a single time. This sequence joins TRBV18 and TRBJ2-5, with D unresolved. Trimming cost V 3 bases and J 4 bases, with 3 bases left between them. This CDR3 is built from 11 residues. Germline lookup yields CDR1 KGHSH and CDR2 LQKENI. CDR3: CASSPGETQYF. The CDR3 nucleotides are TGTGCCAGCTCACCCGGAGAGACCCAGTACTTC. Filled out from reference TRBV18 and TRBJ2-5, the complete variable domain reads NAGVMQNPRHLVRRRGQEARLRCSPMKGHSHVYWYRQLPEEGLKFMVYLQKENIIDESGMPKERFSAEFPKEGPSILRIQQVVRGDSAAYFCASSPGETQYFGPGTRLLVL.

CDR3 protein: CASSVGIQGASGNTIYF. CDR3 in DNA: TGTGCCAGCAGTGTAGGGATCCAGGGGGCTTCTGGAAACACCATATATTTT. The V gene is TRBV6-1, the J gene TRBJ1-3; 8 nucleotides align to TRBD1. The CDR3 runs to 17 residues. Trimming took 4 bases from V and 1 from J; bases not matched to a gene: 9. In germline, CDR1 is MNHNS, CDR2 SASEGT.

This clone was observed a handful of times. The rearrangement links TRBV2 to TRBJ1-6, with a weak D call TRBD1 (5 bases). This CDR3 comprises 12 residues. The V end lost 8 bases, the J end lost 9 bases, and 11 bases lay between the germline ends. Germline V gene lookup returns CDR1 SNHLY and CDR2 FYNNEI. CDR3 amino acids: CASQGTGSPLHF. Written as DNA, the CDR3 is TGTGCCAGCCAGGGTACGGGTTCACCCCTCCACTTT.

J is TRBJ1-3 and V is TRBV6-5, with D unresolved. The CDR3 spans 15 residues. V dropped 5 bases and J dropped 0 bases, with 11 bases sitting between them. Germline-derived CDR1 and CDR2 are MNHEY and SVGAGI. The CDR3 DNA sequence: TGTGCCAGCAGTCTCGGCTCCGGCTCTGGAAACACCATATATTTT. It translates to CASSLGSGSGNTIYF.

V gene TRBV19 combines with J gene TRBJ1-5; D is perhaps TRBD1 (6 bases). Trimming left V 1 base short and J 2 bases short, with 9 bases between. Germline V gene sequence: CDR1 LNHDA, CDR2 SQIVND (reference sequence). This CDR3 comprises 15 residues. CDR3 region: CASSIGPGGNQPQHF. For the CDR3, the DNA is TGTGCCAGTAGTATAGGACCAGGGGGCAATCAGCCCCAGCATTTT.